This T cell receptor beta chain appears in the sequencing data of a study of T cell repertoires and Cas9 in healthy adults. Libraries were prepared by immunoSEQ multiplex PCR; TCRdb keeps only in-frame clonotypes and omits some of them. This sample has roughly 23,000 clones, with 91% found just once. Study-level findings and limits: SpCas9-reactive regulatory T cells reportedly mitigated SpCas9-reactive effector T cells in vitro.

J lost 4 bases, V lost 6 bases, and 8 bases had no gene match. The CDR3 extends over 14 amino acids. Germline V CDR1 and CDR2: MNHNS, SASEGT. A remark on this clone: What it binds is not known.

This chain links TRBV6-1 with TRBJ1-2; the match to TRBD1 covers 7 bases. The origin of this receptor is a human donor in good health. Sample: CD4+ effector T cells (CD127+, CD25-, CD137-, CD154-) from PBMCs; culture status not recorded. CDR3 region: CASRSTGRSYGYTF. In DNA, the CDR3 is TGTGCCAGCAGATCGACAGGGCGCTCCTATGGCTACACCTTC.